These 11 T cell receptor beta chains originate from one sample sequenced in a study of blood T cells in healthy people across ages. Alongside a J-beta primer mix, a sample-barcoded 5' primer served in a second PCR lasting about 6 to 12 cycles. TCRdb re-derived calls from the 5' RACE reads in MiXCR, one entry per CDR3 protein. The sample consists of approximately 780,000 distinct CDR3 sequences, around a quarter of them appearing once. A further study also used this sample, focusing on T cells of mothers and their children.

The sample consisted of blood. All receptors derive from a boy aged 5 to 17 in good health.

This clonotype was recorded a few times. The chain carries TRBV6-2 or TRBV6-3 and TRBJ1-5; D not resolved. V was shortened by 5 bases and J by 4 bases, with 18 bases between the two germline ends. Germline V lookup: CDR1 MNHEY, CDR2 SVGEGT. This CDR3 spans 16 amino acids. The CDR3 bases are TGTGCCAGCAGTACATACGGGCGTTCGAAGAATCAGCCCCAGCATTTT. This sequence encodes CASSTYGRSKNQPQHF.

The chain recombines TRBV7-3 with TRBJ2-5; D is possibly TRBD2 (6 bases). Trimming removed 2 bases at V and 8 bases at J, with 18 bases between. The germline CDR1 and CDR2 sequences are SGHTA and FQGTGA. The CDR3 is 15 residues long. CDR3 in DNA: TGTGCCAGCAGCTTACGTGCGGGGCCGAGCGACACCCAGTACTTC. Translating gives CASSLRAGPSDTQYF.

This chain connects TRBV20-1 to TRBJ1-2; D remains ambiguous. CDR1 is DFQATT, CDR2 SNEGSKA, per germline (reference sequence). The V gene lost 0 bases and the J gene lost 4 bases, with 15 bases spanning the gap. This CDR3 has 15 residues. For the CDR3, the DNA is TGCAGTGCTAGAGAAGGGTCAGCCGGGAGCTATGGCTACACCTTC. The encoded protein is CSAREGSAGSYGYTF.

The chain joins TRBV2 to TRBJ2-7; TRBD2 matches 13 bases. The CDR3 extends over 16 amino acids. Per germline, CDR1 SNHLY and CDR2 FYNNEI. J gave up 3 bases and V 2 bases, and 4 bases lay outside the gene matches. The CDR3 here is CASSEPGTSGVYEQYF. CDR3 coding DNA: TGTGCCAGCAGTGAACCCGGGACTAGCGGGGTCTACGAGCAGTACTTC.

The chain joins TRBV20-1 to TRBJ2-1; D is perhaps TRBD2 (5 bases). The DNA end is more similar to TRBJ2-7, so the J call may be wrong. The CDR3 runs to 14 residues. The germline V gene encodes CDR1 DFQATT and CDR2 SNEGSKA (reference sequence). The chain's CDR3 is CSARDRTPTYEQYF. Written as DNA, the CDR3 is TGCAGTGCTAGAGACCGGACTCCGACCTACGAGCAGTACTTC.

CDR3 coding DNA: TGTGCCAGCAGTGGACTCTATGGCTACACCTTC. It encodes CASSGLYGYTF. This chain uses TRBV25-1 with TRBJ1-2; D remains unclear. CDR1 and CDR2 from the germline V gene are MGHDK and SYGVNS. Deletions cut 4 bases from V and 4 bases from J, with 4 bases between. This CDR3 is 11 amino acids long.

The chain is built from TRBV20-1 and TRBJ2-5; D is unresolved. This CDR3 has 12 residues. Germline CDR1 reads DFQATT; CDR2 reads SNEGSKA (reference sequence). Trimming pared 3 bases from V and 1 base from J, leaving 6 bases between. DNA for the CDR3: TGCAGTGCTAGTACTACCCAAGAGACCCAGTACTTC. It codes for CSASTTQETQYF.

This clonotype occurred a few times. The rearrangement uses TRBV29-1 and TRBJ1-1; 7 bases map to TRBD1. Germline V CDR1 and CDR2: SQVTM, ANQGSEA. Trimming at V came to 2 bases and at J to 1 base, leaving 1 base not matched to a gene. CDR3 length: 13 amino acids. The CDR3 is CSVERGRNTEAFF. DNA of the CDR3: TGCAGCGTTGAAAGGGGGCGGAACACTGAAGCTTTCTTT.

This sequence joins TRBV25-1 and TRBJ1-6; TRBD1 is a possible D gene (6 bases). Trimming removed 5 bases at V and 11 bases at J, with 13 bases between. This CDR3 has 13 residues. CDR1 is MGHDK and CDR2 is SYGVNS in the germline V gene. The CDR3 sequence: CASSTQGSPPLHF. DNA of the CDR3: TGTGCCAGCAGTACACAGGGTTCTCCACCCCTCCACTTT.

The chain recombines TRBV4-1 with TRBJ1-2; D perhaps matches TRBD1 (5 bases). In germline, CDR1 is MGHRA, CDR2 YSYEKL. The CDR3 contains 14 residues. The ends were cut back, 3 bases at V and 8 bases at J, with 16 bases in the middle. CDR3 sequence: CASSHPGWAGGYTF. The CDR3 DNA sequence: TGCGCCAGCAGCCACCCAGGGTGGGCAGGGGGCTACACCTTC.

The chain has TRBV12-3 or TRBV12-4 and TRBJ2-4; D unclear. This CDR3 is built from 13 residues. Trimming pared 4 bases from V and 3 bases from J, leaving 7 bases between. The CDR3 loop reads CASSSSFKNIQYF. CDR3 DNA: TGTGCCAGCAGTTCTTCCTTCAAAAACATTCAGTACTTC.